These 8 T cell receptor beta chains originate from one sample sequenced in a study of cytomegalovirus exposure and HLA in healthy donors. A multiplex PCR was run with 60 Vbeta primers and 13 Jbeta primers. Assay: immunoSEQ multiplex PCR; the TCRdb copy retains only in-frame clones and omits some. The sample has about 130,000 clones; around 70% are singletons. Sequences were obtained from PBMCs. All receptors come from a man aged 30 to 39 in good health and CMV-seronegative.

This sequence joins TRBV6-6 and TRBJ2-1, with 10 bases lining up with TRBD2. Germline V gene lookup returns CDR1 MNHNY and CDR2 SVGAGI (reference sequence). The CDR3 is 16 residues long. Losses at the gene ends were 5 bases for V and 4 bases for J; bases not matched to a gene: 8. The CDR3 region has the DNA TGTGCCAGCAGTACACGGACTAGCGGACAATACAATGAGCAGTTCTTC. As protein: CASSTRTSGQYNEQFF.

The chain has TRBV28 and TRBJ2-3; D might be TRBD1 (7 bases). The CDR3 loop spans 16 amino acids. Looked up from germline, CDR1 is MDHEN and CDR2 is SYDVKM. V lost 8 bases and J lost 0, with 18 bases in between. The DNA for the CDR3 is TGTGCCAGCTCCCTTTTGCAGGGGGGTAGCACAGATACGCAGTATTTT. The encoded protein is CASSLLQGGSTDTQYF.

The chain links TRBV5-1 to TRBJ1-4; a possible D gene is TRBD1 (6 bases). Trimming took 0 bases from V and 7 from J, leaving 13 bases between them. This CDR3 is built from 15 residues. Per the germline V gene, CDR1 is SGHRS and CDR2 is YFSETQ. As DNA, the CDR3 is TGCGCCAGCAGCTTGGCCGGGGGGCACAGTGAAAAACTGTTTTTT. Translated: CASSLAGGHSEKLFF.

This chain's CDR3 is CASRRAGLRDIQYF. In DNA, the CDR3 is TGTGCCAGCCGGAGAGCGGGACTGCGGGACATTCAGTACTTC. V usage is TRBV6-5 and J usage is TRBJ2-4, with 7 positions matching TRBD2. This CDR3 comprises 14 residues. Trimming took 8 bases from V and 8 from J; bases not matched to a gene: 12. Per the germline V gene, CDR1 is MNHEY and CDR2 is SVGAGI.

This clone appeared a single time. CDR3 DNA sequence: TGTGCCAGCAGTTTAGCGGCGGAGGTAATGAACACTGAAGCTTTCTTT. Protein: CASSLAAEVMNTEAFF. The chain uses TRBV28 and TRBJ1-1, with unresolved D. The V gene lost 2 bases and the J gene lost 0 bases, with 13 bases spanning the gap. The CDR3 covers 16 residues. Looked up from germline, CDR1 is MDHEN and CDR2 is SYDVKM.

The chain combines TRBV6-6 with TRBJ2-7, with TRBD1 as a possible D gene (6 bases). Looked up from germline, CDR1 is MNHNY and CDR2 is SVGAGI (reference sequence). V was pared by 0 bases and J by 2 bases, with 11 bases between. CDR3 size: 15 residues. CDR3 sequence: CASSYSEDSPYEQYF. Here the CDR3 DNA reads TGTGCCAGCAGTTACTCAGAGGACAGCCCCTACGAGCAGTACTTC.

The CDR3 loop reads CASNKSQNEKLFF. CDR3 bases: TGTGCCAGCAATAAATCCCAGAATGAAAAACTGTTTTTT. The chain combines TRBV27 with TRBJ1-4, with D unclear. Trimming removed 7 bases at V and 5 bases at J, with 11 bases between. The CDR3 consists of 13 residues. Germline V gene data show CDR1 as MNHEY and CDR2 as SMNVEV (reference sequence).

This CDR3 reads CASSISSYNEQFF. The CDR3, as DNA: TGTGCCAGCAGTATCTCCTCCTACAATGAGCAGTTCTTC. This rearrangement joins TRBV2 to TRBJ2-1; unclear D gene. The CDR3 length is 13 residues. V lost 5 bases, J lost 0 bases, and 5 bases lay in between. Germline loops: CDR1 SNHLY, CDR2 FYNNEI.